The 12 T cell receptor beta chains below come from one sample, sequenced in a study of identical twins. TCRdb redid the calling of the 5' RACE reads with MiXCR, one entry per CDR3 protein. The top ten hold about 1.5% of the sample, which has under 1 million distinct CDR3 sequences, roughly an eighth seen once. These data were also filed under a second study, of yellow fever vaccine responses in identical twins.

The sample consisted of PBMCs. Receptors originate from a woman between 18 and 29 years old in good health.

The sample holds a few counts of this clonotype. The CDR3 DNA is TGTGCCACGGGGACTAGCGGAAACTACAATGAGCAGTTCTTC. It encodes CATGTSGNYNEQFF. The chain couples TRBV3-1 to TRBJ2-1, with TRBD2 matching 11 bases. CDR3 size: 14 residues. Trimming removed 10 bases from V and 3 bases from J; junction bases left unmatched: 5. The germline gives CDR1 LGHDT, CDR2 YNNKEL (reference sequence).

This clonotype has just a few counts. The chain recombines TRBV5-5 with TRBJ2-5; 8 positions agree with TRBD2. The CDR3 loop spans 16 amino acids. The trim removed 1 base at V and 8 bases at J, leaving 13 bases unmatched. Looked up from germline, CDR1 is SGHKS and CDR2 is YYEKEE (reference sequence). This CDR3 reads CASSLWASGSVGTQYF. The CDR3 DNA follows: TGTGCCAGCAGCTTGTGGGCTAGCGGGTCCGTGGGCACCCAGTACTTC.

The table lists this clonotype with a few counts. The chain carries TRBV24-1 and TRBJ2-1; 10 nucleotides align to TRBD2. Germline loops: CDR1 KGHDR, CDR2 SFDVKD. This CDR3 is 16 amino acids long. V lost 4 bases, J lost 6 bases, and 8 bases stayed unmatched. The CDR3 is CATSEGSGRAGNEQFF. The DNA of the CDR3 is TGTGCCACCAGTGAAGGGAGCGGGAGGGCAGGCAATGAGCAGTTCTTC.

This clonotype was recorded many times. For the CDR3, the DNA is TGCAGTGCTACCGGACTGGAGAAAGAGACCCAGTACTTC. Encoded protein: CSATGLEKETQYF. The chain recombines TRBV20-1 with TRBJ2-5, with D possibly matching TRBD2 (5 bases). V was cut by 4 bases and J by 3 bases, with 12 bases left in between. CDR3 length: 13 amino acids. Germline-derived CDR1 and CDR2 are DFQATT and SNEGSKA (reference sequence).

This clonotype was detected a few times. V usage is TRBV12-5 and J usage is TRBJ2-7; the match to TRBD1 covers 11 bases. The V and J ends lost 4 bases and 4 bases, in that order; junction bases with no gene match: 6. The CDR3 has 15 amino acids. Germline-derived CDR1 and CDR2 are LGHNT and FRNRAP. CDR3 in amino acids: CASGSSGTGGYEQYF. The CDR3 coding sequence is TGTGCTAGTGGTTCATCCGGGACAGGGGGTTACGAGCAGTACTTC.

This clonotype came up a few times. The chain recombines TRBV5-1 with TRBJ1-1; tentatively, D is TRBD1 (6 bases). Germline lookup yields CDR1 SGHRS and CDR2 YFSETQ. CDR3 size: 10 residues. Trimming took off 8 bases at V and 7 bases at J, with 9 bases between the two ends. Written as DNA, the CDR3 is TGCGCCAGAAGACAGGTTGAAGCTTTCTTT. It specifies CARRQVEAFF. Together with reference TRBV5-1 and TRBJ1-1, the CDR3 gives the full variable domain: KAGVTQTPRYLIKTRGQQVTLSCSPISGHRSVSWYQQTPGQGLQFLFEYFSETQRNKGNFPGRFSGRQFSNSRSEMNVSTLELGDSALYLCARRQVEAFFGQGTRLTVV.

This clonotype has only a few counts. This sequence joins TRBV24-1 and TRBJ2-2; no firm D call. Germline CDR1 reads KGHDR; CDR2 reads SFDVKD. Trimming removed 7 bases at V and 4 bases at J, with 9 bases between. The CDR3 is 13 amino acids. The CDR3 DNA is TGTGCCACCAGCGCTGTGGGCACCGGGGAGCTGTTTTTT. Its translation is CATSAVGTGELFF.

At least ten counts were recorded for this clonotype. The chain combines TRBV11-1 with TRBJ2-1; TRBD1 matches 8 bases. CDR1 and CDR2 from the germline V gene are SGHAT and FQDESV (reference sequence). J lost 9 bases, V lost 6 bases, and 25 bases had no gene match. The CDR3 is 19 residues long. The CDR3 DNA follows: TGTGCCAGCAGAATCACGTCCGGACAGGGACAAACCATGGGGGCTGAGCAGTTCTTC. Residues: CASRITSGQGQTMGAEQFF.

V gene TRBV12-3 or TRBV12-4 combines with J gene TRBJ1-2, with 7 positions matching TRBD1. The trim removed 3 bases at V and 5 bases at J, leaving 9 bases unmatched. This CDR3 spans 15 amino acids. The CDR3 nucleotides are TGTGCCAGCAGTTTTCGGACAGGTTTTGGATATGGCTACACCTTC. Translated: CASSFRTGFGYGYTF.

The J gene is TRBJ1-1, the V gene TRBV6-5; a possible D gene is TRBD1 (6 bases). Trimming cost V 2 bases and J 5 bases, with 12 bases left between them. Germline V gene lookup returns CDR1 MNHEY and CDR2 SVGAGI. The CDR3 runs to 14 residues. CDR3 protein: CASSYPRQGTEAFF. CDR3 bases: TGTGCCAGCAGTTACCCACGCCAGGGGACTGAAGCTTTCTTT.

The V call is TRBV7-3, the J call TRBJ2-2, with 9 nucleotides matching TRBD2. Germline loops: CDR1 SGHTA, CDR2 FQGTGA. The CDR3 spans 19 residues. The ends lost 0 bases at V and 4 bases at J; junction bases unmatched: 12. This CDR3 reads CASSLTGLAGIRGTGELFF. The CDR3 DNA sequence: TGTGCCAGCAGCTTAACGGGGCTAGCGGGAATTCGTGGCACCGGGGAGCTGTTTTTT.

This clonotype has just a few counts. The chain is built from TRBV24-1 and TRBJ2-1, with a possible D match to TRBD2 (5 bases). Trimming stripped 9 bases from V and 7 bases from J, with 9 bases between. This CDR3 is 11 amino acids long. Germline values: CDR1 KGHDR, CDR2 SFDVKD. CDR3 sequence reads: CATVRGNEQFF. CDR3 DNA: TGTGCCACCGTAAGAGGGAATGAGCAGTTCTTC.